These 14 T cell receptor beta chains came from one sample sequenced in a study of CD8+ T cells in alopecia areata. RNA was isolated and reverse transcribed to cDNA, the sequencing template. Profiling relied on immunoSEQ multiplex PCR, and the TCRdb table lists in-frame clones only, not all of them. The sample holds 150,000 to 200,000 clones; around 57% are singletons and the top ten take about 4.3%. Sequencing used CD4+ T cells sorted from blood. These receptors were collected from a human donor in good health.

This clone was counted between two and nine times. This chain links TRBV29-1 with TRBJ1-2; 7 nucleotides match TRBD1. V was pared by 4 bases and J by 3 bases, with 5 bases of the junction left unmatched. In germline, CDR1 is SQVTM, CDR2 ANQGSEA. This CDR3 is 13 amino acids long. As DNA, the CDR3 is TGCAGCGTTGGAATACAGGGGTACTATGGCTACACCTTC. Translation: CSVGIQGYYGYTF.

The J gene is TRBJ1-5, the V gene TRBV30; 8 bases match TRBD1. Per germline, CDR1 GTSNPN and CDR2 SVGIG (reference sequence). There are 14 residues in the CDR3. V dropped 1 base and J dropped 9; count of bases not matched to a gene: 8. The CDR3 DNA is TGTGCCTGGAGTGCCCCAGGGGGCCAGATGCCCCAGCATTTT. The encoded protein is CAWSAPGGQMPQHF.

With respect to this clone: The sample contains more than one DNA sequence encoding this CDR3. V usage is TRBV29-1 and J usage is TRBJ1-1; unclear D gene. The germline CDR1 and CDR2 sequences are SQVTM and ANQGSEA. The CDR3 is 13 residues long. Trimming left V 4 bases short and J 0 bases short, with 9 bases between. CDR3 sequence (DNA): TGCAGCGTTGTTCGACGGTTGAACACTGAAGCTTTCTTT. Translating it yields CSVVRRLNTEAFF.

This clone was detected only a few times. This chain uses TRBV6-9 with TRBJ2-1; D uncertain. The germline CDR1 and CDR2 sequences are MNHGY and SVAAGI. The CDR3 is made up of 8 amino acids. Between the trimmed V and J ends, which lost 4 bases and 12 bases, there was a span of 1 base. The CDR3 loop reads CASSWQFF. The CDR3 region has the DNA TGTGCCAGCAGTTGGCAGTTCTTC.

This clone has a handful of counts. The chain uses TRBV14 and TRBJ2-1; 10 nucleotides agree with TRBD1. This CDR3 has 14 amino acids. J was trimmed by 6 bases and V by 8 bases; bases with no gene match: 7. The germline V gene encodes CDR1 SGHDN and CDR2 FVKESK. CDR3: CASGRDRGINEQFF. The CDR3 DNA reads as TGTGCCAGCGGCCGGGACAGGGGTATCAATGAGCAGTTCTTC.

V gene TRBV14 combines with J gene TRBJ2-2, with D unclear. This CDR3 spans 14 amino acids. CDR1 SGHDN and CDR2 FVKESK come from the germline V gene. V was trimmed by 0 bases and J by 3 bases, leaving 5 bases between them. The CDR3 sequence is CASSQDWDTGELFF. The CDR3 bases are TGTGCCAGCAGCCAAGATTGGGACACCGGGGAGCTGTTTTTT.

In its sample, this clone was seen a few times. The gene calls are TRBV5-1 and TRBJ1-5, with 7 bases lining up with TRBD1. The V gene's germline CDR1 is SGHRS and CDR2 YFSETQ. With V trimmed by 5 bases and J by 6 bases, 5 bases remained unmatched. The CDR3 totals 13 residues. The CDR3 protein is CASSTQGGQPQHF. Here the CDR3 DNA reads TGCGCCAGCAGTACGCAGGGGGGTCAGCCCCAGCATTTT.

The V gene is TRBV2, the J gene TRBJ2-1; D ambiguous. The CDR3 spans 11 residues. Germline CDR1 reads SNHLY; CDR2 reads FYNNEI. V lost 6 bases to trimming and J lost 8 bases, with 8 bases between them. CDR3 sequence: CASSIQDEQFF. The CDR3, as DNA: TGTGCCAGCAGCATCCAGGATGAGCAGTTCTTC.

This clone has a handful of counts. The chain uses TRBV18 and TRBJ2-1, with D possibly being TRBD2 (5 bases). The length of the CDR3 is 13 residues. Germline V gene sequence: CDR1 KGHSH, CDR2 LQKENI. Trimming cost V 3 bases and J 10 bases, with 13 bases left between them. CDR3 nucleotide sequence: TGTGCCAGCTCACCGTCCGCAACGGGAGAGCAGTTCTTC. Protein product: CASSPSATGEQFF.

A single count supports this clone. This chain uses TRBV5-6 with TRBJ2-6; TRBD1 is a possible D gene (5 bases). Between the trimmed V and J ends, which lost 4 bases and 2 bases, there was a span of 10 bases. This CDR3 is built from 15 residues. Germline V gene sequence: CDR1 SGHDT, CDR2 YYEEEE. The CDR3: CASSLRQTGANVLTF. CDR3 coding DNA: TGTGCCAGCAGCCTTAGACAGACTGGGGCCAACGTCCTGACTTTC. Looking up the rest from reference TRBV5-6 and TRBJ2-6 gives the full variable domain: DAGVTQSPTHLIKTRGQQVTLRCSPKSGHDTVSWYQQALGQGPQFIFQYYEEEERQRGNFPDRFSGHQFPNYSSELNVNALLLGDSALYLCASSLRQTGANVLTFGAGSRLTVL.

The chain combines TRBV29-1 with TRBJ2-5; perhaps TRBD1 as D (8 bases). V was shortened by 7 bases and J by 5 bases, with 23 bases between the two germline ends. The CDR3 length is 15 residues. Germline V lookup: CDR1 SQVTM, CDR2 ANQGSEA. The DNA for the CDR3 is TGCAGCGCCAGGGAGGGCAGGGGGCGAGGGGAGACCCAGTACTTC. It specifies CSAREGRGRGETQYF.

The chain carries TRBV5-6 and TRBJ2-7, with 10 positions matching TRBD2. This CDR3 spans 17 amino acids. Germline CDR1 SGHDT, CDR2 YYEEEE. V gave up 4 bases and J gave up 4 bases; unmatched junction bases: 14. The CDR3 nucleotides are TGTGCCAGCAGCGTGACCGTCGGGACTAGCGCAATTTACGAGCAGTACTTC. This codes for CASSVTVGTSAIYEQYF.

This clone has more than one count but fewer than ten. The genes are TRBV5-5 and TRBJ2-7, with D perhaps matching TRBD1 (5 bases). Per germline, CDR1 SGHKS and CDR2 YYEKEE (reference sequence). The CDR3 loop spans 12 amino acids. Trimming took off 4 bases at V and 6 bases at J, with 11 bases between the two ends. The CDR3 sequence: CASSAQGFEQYF. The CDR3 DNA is TGTGCCAGCAGCGCCCAGGGTTTCGAGCAGTACTTC.

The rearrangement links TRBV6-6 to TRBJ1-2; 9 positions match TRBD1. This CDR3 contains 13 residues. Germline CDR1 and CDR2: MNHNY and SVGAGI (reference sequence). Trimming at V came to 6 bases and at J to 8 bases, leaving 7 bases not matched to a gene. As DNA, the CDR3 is TGTGCCAGCAGGCTACAGGGGGCGCGGGGCTACACCTTC. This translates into CASRLQGARGYTF.